This is a list of T cell receptor beta chains from one sample in a study of CD8 T cells in Susac syndrome. MiXCR, run by TCRdb on the immunoSEQ multiplex PCR reads, gives a single entry per CDR3 protein. The table records 130,000 to 150,000 distinct CDR3 sequences, approximately 95% of them present only once. Source material: CD8+ T cells from PBMCs. The origin of the receptors is a human donor in good health. The CDR3 runs from the conserved cysteine through the conserved F or W. A D gene is named only where the DNA matches it firmly. Rows may omit the clone size; those that give it use once, few, many or a size class.

NA	TRBV27	TRBJ2-1	TRBD2	CASSPRLAGVRNEQFF	TGTGCCAGCAGTCCCCGACTAGCGGGAGTCAGAAATGAGCAGTTCTTC
NA	TRBV27	TRBJ2-1	NA	CASSLRGGSSYNEQFF	TGTGCCAGCAGTTTACGTGGGGGAAGCTCCTACAATGAGCAGTTCTTC
once	TRBV4-3	TRBJ2-7	TRBD2	CASSHLAGGSYEQYF	TGCGCCAGCAGCCATCTAGCGGGAGGGTCCTACGAGCAGTACTTC
NA	TRBV6-6	TRBJ2-7	TRBD2	CASSYLAGKTEQYF	TGTGCCAGCAGTTATCTAGCGGGGAAAACCGAGCAGTACTTC
NA	TRBV9	TRBJ2-1	NA	CASSVPQYNEQFF	TGTGCCAGCAGCGTCCCCCAATACAATGAGCAGTTCTTC
NA	TRBV27	TRBJ1-5	NA	CASRPGHPDRPQHF	TGTGCCAGCAGGCCCGGACACCCCGACAGGCCCCAGCATTTT
few	TRBV27	TRBJ2-7	TRBD1	CASSPGTGIYEQYF	TGTGCCAGCAGTCCCGGGACAGGGATCTACGAGCAGTACTTC
NA	TRBV29-1	TRBJ2-7	NA	CSVMDSSYEQYF	TGCAGCGTGATGGACAGCTCCTACGAGCAGTACTTC
NA	TRBV29-1	TRBJ1-2	TRBD1	CSVEDRLGQVYGYTF	TGCAGCGTTGAAGATCGCCTCGGACAGGTCTATGGCTACACCTTC
NA	TRBV29-1	TRBJ2-1	TRBD2	CSVEGVPLGSGRARDEQFF	TGCAGCGTTGAAGGTGTCCCCCTCGGGAGCGGGAGGGCCAGAGATGAGCAGTTCTTC
NA	TRBV14	TRBJ1-2	NA	CASSQDPRANYGYTF	TGTGCCAGCAGCCAAGATCCCAGAGCTAACTATGGCTACACCTTC
once	TRBV21-1	TRBJ2-1	NA	CAKGRTSYNEQFF	TGTGCGAAAGGACGGACCTCCTACAATGAGCAGTTCTTC
NA	TRBV27	TRBJ2-7	TRBD2	CASRAGEAYEQYF	TGTGCCAGCAGGGCGGGAGAGGCCTACGAGCAGTACTTC
NA	TRBV24-1	TRBJ2-5	NA	CATSGPGRKETQYF	TGTGCCACCAGTGGTCCGGGACGAAAAGAGACCCAGTACTTC
NA	TRBV15	TRBJ1-5	NA	CATSPPTGVSNQPQHF	TGTGCCACCAGCCCCCCCACTGGGGTGAGCAATCAGCCCCAGCATTTT
NA	TRBV2	TRBJ1-1	NA	CASSEVSWSDTEAFF	TGTGCCAGCAGTGAAGTCAGCTGGTCGGACACTGAAGCTTTCTTT
NA	TRBV29-1	TRBJ2-5	NA	CSVEGETQYF	TGCAGCGTTGAGGGGGAGACCCAGTACTTC
NA	TRBV7-9	TRBJ2-1	TRBD1	CASSLGGGIGDEQFF	TGTGCCAGCAGCTTAGGAGGGGGCATCGGCGATGAGCAGTTCTTC
few	TRBV4-3	TRBJ1-1	NA	CASSHPGLTGTEAFF	TGCGCCAGCAGCCACCCGGGACTCACGGGCACTGAAGCTTTCTTT
once	TRBV27	TRBJ2-1	NA	CASRGHFFDEQFF	TGTGCCAGCCGGGGACACTTCTTCGATGAGCAGTTCTTC
NA	TRBV20-1	TRBJ1-4	NA	CSASNLNVLEKLFF	TGCAGTGCCTCCAATTTAAACGTACTTGAAAAACTGTTTTTT
NA	TRBV12-3/TRBV12-4	TRBJ2-7	NA	CASSLTTTYEQYF	TGTGCCAGCAGTTTAACAACAACCTACGAGCAGTACTTC
NA	TRBV4-3	TRBJ2-3	NA	CASSQVNRPWGDTQYF	TGCGCCAGCAGCCAAGTTAACAGGCCTTGGGGGGATACGCAGTATTTT
NA	TRBV30	TRBJ1-3	TRBD1	CAWALQGASGNTIYF	TGTGCCTGGGCCTTACAGGGGGCTTCAGGAAACACCATATATTTT
NA	TRBV29-1	TRBJ2-1	NA	CSVETSARRSDEQFF	TGCAGCGTTGAGACCAGCGCCAGACGTAGCGATGAGCAGTTCTTC
NA	TRBV29-1	TRBJ2-7	TRBD1	CSAKADREGYEQYF	TGCAGCGCTAAAGCCGACAGGGAAGGGTACGAGCAGTACTTC
NA	TRBV28	TRBJ2-2	NA	CASSGRNTGELFF	TGTGCCAGCAGTGGACGTAACACCGGGGAGCTGTTTTTT
NA	TRBV28	TRBJ1-1	NA	CASSLGHENTEAFF	TGTGCCAGCAGTCTAGGCCATGAGAACACTGAAGCTTTCTTT
NA	TRBV30	TRBJ2-1	TRBD2	CAWSETSGSRPYNEQFF	TGTGCCTGGAGTGAAACTAGCGGGAGTCGCCCCTACAATGAGCAGTTCTTC
once	TRBV20-1	TRBJ2-1	NA	CSARGGTDISEQFF	TGCAGTGCTAGAGGGGGGACCGATATCAGTGAGCAGTTCTTC
NA	TRBV6-2/TRBV6-3	TRBJ2-5	NA	CASSYSAVVETQYF	TGTGCCAGCAGTTACTCAGCGGTGGTGGAGACCCAGTACTTC
NA	TRBV20-1	TRBJ1-1	NA	CSAREGSFEAFF	TGCAGTGCTAGAGAGGGAAGTTTCGAAGCTTTCTTT
once	TRBV4-3	TRBJ2-1	NA	CASSQGDWGANEQFF	TGCGCCAGCAGCCAAGGGGACTGGGGAGCCAATGAGCAGTTCTTC
NA	TRBV7-6	TRBJ1-3	NA	CASSDMASGNTIYF	TGTGCCAGCAGCGATATGGCGTCTGGAAACACCATATATTTT
NA	TRBV19	TRBJ2-6	TRBD1	CATRDRMSGANVLTF	TGTGCCACTAGGGACAGGATGTCTGGGGCCAACGTCCTGACTTTC
NA	TRBV3-1	TRBJ1-1	NA	CASSQDVLGNTEAFF	TGTGCCAGCAGCCAAGATGTGTTGGGTAACACTGAAGCTTTCTTT
NA	TRBV20-1	TRBJ2-1	NA	CSAAVYNEQFF	TGCAGTGCTGCGGTCTACAATGAGCAGTTCTTC
NA	TRBV15	TRBJ2-2	NA	CATSAPLGELFF	TGTGCCACCAGCGCCCCCCTAGGGGAGCTGTTTTTT
NA	TRBV4-1	TRBJ2-7	TRBD2	CASRPTSGATYEQYF	TGCGCCAGCAGGCCTACTAGCGGGGCTACGTACGAGCAGTACTTC
NA	TRBV15	TRBJ2-1	TRBD1	CATSRRNRDRAYNEQFF	TGTGCCACCAGCAGACGTAACCGGGACAGGGCTTACAATGAGCAGTTCTTC
NA	TRBV27	TRBJ2-7	NA	CASSLGAGPIYEQYF	TGTGCCAGCAGTTTAGGCGCAGGTCCGATTTACGAGCAGTACTTC
NA	TRBV12-3/TRBV12-4	TRBJ2-2	TRBD1	CASSFGTGVVGELFF	TGTGCCAGCAGTTTCGGGACAGGGGTGGTCGGGGAGCTGTTTTTT
NA	TRBV6-5	TRBJ2-7	NA	CAWGAVRTYEQYF	TGTGCCTGGGGAGCGGTTCGAACCTACGAGCAGTACTTC
few	TRBV27	TRBJ1-1	NA	CASSLKGGNTEAFF	TGTGCCAGCAGTTTAAAGGGTGGGAACACTGAAGCTTTCTTT
NA	TRBV27	TRBJ1-1	NA	CASSLSPGVNTEAFF	TGTGCCAGCAGTTTAAGCCCGGGGGTGAACACTGAAGCTTTCTTT
NA	TRBV20-1	TRBJ1-1	NA	CSVDGIEAFF	TGCAGTGTGGACGGGATAGAAGCTTTCTTT
once	TRBV7-3	TRBJ2-1	TRBD2	CASSSLAGGWNEQFF	TGTGCCAGCAGCTCCCTAGCGGGAGGATGGAATGAGCAGTTCTTC
NA	TRBV11-1	TRBJ2-1	TRBD2	CASSLVSPGLAGSSYNEQFF	TGTGCCAGCAGCTTAGTTTCCCCGGGACTAGCGGGAAGCTCCTACAATGAGCAGTTCTTC
NA	TRBV27	TRBJ2-7	TRBD2	CASSSIAGVGEQYF	TGTGCCAGCAGTTCAATAGCGGGAGTAGGCGAGCAGTACTTC
NA	TRBV19	TRBJ2-7	TRBD1	CASRRTGGFDEQYF	TGTGCCAGTAGGCGGACAGGGGGCTTCGACGAGCAGTACTTC
NA	TRBV4-3	TRBJ1-1	NA	CASSQLGTEAFF	TGCGCCAGCAGCCAGCTTGGCACTGAAGCTTTCTTT
NA	TRBV27	TRBJ2-3	NA	CASSPRLETQYF	TGTGCCAGCAGTCCGAGACTAGAAACGCAGTATTTT
NA	TRBV27	TRBJ2-7	TRBD1	CASSRTGLSEQYF	TGTGCCAGCAGTCGGACAGGGTTGTCCGAGCAGTACTTC